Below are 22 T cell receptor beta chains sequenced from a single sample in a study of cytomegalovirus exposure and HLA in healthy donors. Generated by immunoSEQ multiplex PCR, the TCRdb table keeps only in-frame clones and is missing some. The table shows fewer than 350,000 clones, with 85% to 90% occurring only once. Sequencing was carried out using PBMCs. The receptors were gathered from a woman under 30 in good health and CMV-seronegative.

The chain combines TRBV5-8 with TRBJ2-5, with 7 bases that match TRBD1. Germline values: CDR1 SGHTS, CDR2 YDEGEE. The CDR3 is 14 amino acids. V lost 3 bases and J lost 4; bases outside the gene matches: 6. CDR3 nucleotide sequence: TGTGCCAGCAGCTCCAGAACAGGGGCAGAGACCCAGTACTTC. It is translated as CASSSRTGAETQYF.

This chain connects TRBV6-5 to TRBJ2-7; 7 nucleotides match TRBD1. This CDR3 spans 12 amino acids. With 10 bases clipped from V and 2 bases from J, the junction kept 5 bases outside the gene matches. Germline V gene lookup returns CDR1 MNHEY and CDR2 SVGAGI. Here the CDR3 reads CATGQEPYEQYF. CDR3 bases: TGTGCCACCGGACAGGAACCCTACGAGCAGTACTTC.

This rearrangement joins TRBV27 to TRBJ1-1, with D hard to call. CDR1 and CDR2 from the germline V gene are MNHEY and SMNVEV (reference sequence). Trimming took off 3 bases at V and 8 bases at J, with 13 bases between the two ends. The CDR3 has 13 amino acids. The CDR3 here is CASSLINGVEAFF. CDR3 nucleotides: TGTGCCAGCAGTTTGATTAACGGGGTGGAAGCTTTCTTT.

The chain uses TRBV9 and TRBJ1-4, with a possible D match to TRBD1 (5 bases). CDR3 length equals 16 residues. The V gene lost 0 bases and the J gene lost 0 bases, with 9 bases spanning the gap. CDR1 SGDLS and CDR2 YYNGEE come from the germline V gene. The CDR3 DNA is TGTGCCAGCAGCGTAGCGGGGGGGACAACTAATGAAAAACTGTTTTTT. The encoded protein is CASSVAGGTTNEKLFF. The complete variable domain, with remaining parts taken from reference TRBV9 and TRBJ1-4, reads DSGVTQTPKHLITATGQRVTLRCSPRSGDLSVYWYQQSLDQGLQFLIQYYNGEERAKGNILERFSAQQFPDLHSELNLSSLELGDSALYFCASSVAGGTTNEKLFFGSGTQLSVL.

As DNA, the CDR3 is TGTGCCAGCCGGACAATTGGCGGCGAGCAGTACTTC. This translates into CASRTIGGEQYF. V and J are TRBV6-5 and TRBJ2-7, with D possibly being TRBD1 (5 bases). V shed 8 bases and J shed 6 bases, with 14 bases lying between them. The CDR3 contains 12 residues. Germline CDR1 is MNHEY and CDR2 is SVGAGI.

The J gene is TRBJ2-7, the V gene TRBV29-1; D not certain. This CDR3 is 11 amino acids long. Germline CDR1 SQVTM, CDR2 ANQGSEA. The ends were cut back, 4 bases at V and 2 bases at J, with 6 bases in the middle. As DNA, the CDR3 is TGCAGCGTTGCAGGAACCTACGAGCAGTACTTC. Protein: CSVAGTYEQYF.

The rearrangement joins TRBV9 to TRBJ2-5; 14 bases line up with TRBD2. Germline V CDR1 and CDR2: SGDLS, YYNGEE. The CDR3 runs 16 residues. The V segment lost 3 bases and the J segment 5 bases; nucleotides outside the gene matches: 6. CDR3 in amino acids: CASSGGLAGVEETQYF. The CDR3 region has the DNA TGTGCCAGCAGCGGGGGACTAGCGGGAGTCGAGGAGACCCAGTACTTC.

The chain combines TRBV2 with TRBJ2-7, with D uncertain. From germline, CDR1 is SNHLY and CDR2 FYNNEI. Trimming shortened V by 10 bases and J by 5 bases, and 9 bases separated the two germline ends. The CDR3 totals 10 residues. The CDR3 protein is CATYEDEQYF. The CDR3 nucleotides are TGTGCCACTTACGAGGACGAGCAGTACTTC.

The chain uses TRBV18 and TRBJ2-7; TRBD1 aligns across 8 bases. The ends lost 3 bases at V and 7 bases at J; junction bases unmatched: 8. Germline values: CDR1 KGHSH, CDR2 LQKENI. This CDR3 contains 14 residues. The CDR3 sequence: CASSPGTGLGEQYF. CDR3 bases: TGTGCCAGCTCACCTGGGACAGGCCTGGGGGAGCAGTACTTC.

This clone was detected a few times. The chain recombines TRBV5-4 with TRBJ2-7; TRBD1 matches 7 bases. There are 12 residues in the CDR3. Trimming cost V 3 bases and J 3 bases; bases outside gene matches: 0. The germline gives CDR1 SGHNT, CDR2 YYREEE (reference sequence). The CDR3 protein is CASSWTGYEQYF. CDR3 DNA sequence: TGTGCCAGCAGCTGGACAGGCTACGAGCAGTACTTC. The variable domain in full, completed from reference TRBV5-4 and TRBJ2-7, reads ETGVTQSPTHLIKTRGQQVTLRCSSQSGHNTVSWYQQALGQGPQFIFQYYREEENGRGNFPPRFSGLQFPNYSSELNVNALELDDSALYLCASSWTGYEQYFGPGTRLTVT.

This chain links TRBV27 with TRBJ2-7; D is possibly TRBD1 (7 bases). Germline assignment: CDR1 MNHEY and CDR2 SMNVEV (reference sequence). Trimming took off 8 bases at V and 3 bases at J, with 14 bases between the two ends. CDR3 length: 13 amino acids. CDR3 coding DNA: TGTGCCAGCGGGGCAGGGGGGATCTACGAGCAGTACTTC. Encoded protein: CASGAGGIYEQYF.

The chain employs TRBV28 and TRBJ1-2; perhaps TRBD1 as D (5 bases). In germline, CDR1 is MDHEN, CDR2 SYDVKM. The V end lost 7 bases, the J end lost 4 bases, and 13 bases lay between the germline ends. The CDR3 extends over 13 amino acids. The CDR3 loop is CASKRGTSYGYTF. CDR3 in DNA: TGTGCCAGCAAACGGGGGACCTCCTATGGCTACACCTTC.

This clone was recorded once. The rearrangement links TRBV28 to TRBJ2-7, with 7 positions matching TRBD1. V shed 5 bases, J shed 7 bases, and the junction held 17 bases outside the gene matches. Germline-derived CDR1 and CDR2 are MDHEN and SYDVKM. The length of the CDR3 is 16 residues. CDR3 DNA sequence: TGTGCCAGCAGTACCTCCCGACGGGACAGCCTTTGGGAGCAGTACTTC. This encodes CASSTSRRDSLWEQYF. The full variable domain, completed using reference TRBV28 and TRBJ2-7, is DVKVTQSSRYLVKRTGEKVFLECVQDMDHENMFWYRQDPGLGLRLIYFSYDVKMKEKGDIPEGYSVSREKKERFSLILESASTNQTSMYLCASSTSRRDSLWEQYFGPGTRLTVT.

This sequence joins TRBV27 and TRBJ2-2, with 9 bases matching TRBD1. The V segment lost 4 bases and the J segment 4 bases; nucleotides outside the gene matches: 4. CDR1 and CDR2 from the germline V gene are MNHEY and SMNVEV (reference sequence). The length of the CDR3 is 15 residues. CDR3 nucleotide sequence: TGTGCCAGCAGTTCAGGGACAGGGAGCACCGGGGAGCTGTTTTTT. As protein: CASSSGTGSTGELFF.

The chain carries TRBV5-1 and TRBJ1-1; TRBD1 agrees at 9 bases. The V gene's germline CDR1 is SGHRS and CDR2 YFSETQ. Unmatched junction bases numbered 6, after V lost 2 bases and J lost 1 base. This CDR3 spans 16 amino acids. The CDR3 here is CASSFGTGLGNTEAFF. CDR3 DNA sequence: TGCGCCAGCAGCTTTGGGACAGGGTTAGGGAACACTGAAGCTTTCTTT.

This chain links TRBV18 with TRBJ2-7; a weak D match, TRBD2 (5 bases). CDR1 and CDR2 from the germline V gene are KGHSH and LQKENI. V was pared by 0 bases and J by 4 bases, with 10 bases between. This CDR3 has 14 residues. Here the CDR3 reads CASSPPASWYEQYF. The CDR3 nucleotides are TGTGCCAGCTCACCACCGGCTAGCTGGTACGAGCAGTACTTC.

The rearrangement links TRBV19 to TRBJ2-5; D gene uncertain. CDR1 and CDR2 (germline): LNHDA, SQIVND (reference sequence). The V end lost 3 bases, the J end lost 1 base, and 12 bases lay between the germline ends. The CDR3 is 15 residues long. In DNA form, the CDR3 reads TGTGCCAGTAGTATTAGAGCCCAACCCCAAGAGACCCAGTACTTC. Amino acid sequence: CASSIRAQPQETQYF.

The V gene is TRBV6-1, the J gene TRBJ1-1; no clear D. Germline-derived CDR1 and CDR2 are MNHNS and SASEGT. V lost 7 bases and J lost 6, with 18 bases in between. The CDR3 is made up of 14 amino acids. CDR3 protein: CASTSMGRAAEAFF. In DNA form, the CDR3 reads TGTGCCAGCACTTCAATGGGGAGGGCGGCTGAAGCTTTCTTT.

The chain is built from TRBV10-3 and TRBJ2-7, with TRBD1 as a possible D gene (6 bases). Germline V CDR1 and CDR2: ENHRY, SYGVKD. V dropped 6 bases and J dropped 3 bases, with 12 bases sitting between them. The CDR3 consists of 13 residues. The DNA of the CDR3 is TGTGCCATCAGGAAAACAGGGAACTACGAGCAGTACTTC. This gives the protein CAIRKTGNYEQYF.

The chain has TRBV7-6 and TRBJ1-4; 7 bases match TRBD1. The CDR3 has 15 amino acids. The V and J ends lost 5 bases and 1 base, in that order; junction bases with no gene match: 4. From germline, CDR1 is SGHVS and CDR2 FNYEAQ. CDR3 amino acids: CASSLRQGTNEKLFF. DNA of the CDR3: TGTGCCAGCAGCCTCAGACAGGGAACTAATGAAAAACTGTTTTTT.

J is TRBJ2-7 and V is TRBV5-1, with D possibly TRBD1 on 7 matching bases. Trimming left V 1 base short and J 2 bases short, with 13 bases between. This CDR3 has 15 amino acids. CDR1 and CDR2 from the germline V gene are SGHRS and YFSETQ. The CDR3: CASSLSGDSTYEQYF. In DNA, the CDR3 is TGCGCCAGCAGCTTGTCGGGGGACAGCACCTACGAGCAGTACTTC. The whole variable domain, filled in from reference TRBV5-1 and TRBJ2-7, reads KAGVTQTPRYLIKTRGQQVTLSCSPISGHRSVSWYQQTPGQGLQFLFEYFSETQRNKGNFPGRFSGRQFSNSRSEMNVSTLELGDSALYLCASSLSGDSTYEQYFGPGTRLTVT.

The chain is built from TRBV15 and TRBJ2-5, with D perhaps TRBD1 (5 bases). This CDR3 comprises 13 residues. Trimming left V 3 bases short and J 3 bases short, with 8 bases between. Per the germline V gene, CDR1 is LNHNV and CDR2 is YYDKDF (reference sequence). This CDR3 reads CATSRTVKETQYF. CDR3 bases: TGTGCCACCAGCAGGACAGTGAAAGAGACCCAGTACTTC.